Below, 30 T cell receptor beta chains from the same sample are listed, as sequenced in a study of T cell changes during pregnancy in multiple sclerosis. The protocol was immunoSEQ multiplex PCR, while the TCRdb copy is restricted to in-frame clones and leaves out a portion. Here the sample spans 45,000 to 60,000 clones, about 91% being singletons. The material was CD4+ T cells from peripheral blood mononuclear cells, obtained in the second trimester of pregnancy. The receptors come from a female donor with multiple sclerosis, enrolled in a pregnancy study.

This clone showed up just a few times. The V gene is TRBV15, the J gene TRBJ2-5, with 8 nucleotides matching TRBD2. The trim removed 5 bases at V and 1 base at J, leaving 3 bases unmatched. The CDR3 covers 14 residues. In germline, CDR1 is LNHNV, CDR2 YYDKDF (reference sequence). The CDR3 spells CATSQLAVQETQYF. The CDR3 DNA reads TGTGCCACCAGCCAACTAGCGGTCCAAGAGACCCAGTACTTC.

The CDR3 loop is CASRTSGIGEKLFF. The CDR3 DNA reads as TGTGCCAGCAGAACCTCAGGGATTGGTGAAAAACTGTTTTTT. The V and J genes are TRBV28 and TRBJ1-4; D may be TRBD1 (5 bases). V was pared by 6 bases and J by 7 bases, with 15 bases between. The CDR3 covers 14 residues. Germline V gene sequence: CDR1 MDHEN, CDR2 SYDVKM.

V and J are TRBV10-3 and TRBJ2-3; 10 bases line up with TRBD2. V lost 4 bases to trimming and J lost 4 bases; unmatched junction nucleotides: 8. Germline CDR1 and CDR2: ENHRY and SYGVKD. The CDR3 totals 16 residues. This chain's CDR3 is CAISATSGALADTQYF. DNA for the CDR3: TGTGCCATCAGTGCAACTAGCGGGGCTCTGGCAGATACGCAGTATTTT.

The chain has TRBV5-1 and TRBJ2-7; the match to TRBD1 covers 8 bases. This CDR3 is 17 amino acids long. Looked up from germline, CDR1 is SGHRS and CDR2 is YFSETQ. V lost 3 bases to trimming and J lost 4 bases; unmatched junction nucleotides: 15. The DNA of the CDR3 is TGCGCCAGCAGCTCGGTGGAGGATGGACAGGGCAAGTACGAGCAGTACTTC. Translating gives CASSSVEDGQGKYEQYF.

This chain joins TRBV5-8 and TRBJ2-1, with TRBD2 matching 13 bases. Trimming cost V 1 base and J 4 bases; bases outside gene matches: 2. The CDR3 length is 16 residues. Germline assignment: CDR1 SGHTS and CDR2 YDEGEE. CDR3 nucleotide sequence: TGTGCCAGCAGCTTGTTGGGACTAGCGGGATACAATGAGCAGTTCTTC. This gives the protein CASSLLGLAGYNEQFF.

This chain links TRBV11-2 with TRBJ2-7, with TRBD2 matching over 7 bases. This CDR3 spans 12 amino acids. CDR1 is SGHAT and CDR2 is FQNNGV in the germline V gene. Losses at the gene ends were 7 bases for V and 9 bases for J; bases not matched to a gene: 9. CDR3 nucleotide sequence: TGTGCCAGCACCCCGATCGGCGGGGGGCAGTACTTC. It translates to CASTPIGGGQYF. The full variable domain, completed using reference TRBV11-2 and TRBJ2-7, is EAGVAQSPRYKIIEKRQSVAFWCNPISGHATLYWYQQILGQGPKLLIQFQNNGVVDDSQLPKDRFSAERLKGVDSTLKIQPAKLEDSAVYLCASTPIGGGQYFGPGTRLTVT.

The gene calls are TRBV14 and TRBJ2-7, with D possibly matching TRBD1 (5 bases). CDR3 length equals 12 residues. Trimming removed 4 bases at V and 6 bases at J, with 10 bases between. Germline CDR1 and CDR2: SGHDN and FVKESK. The CDR3 DNA is TGTGCCAGCAGCCGCGGCCAGGGCGAGCAGTACTTC. Its translation: CASSRGQGEQYF.

The rearrangement uses TRBV20-1 and TRBJ1-1; TRBD1 is a possible D gene (6 bases). The V gene's germline CDR1 is DFQATT and CDR2 SNEGSKA (reference sequence). With 6 bases removed from V and 6 bases from J, the gap between germline ends came to 11 bases. The CDR3 has 11 amino acids. CDR3 protein: CSAYRVAEAFF. In DNA, the CDR3 is TGCAGTGCATACAGGGTAGCTGAAGCTTTCTTT.

V gene TRBV28 combines with J gene TRBJ2-3; TRBD2 matches 8 bases. V shed 2 bases and J 2 bases; nucleotides not matched to a gene: 3. Looked up from germline, CDR1 is MDHEN and CDR2 is SYDVKM. The CDR3 has 15 residues. For the CDR3, the DNA is TGTGCCAGCAGTTTAGCGGGAGGCACCACAGATACGCAGTATTTT. Protein sequence: CASSLAGGTTDTQYF.

This clone is a singleton in its sample. The rearrangement uses TRBV2 and TRBJ1-5; no reliable D call. The CDR3 has 13 residues. The ends were cut back, 8 bases at V and 4 bases at J, with 12 bases in the middle. The germline V gene encodes CDR1 SNHLY and CDR2 FYNNEI. DNA of the CDR3: TGTGCCAGCTGTATCATCCAGAATCAGCCCCAGCATTTT. Encoded protein: CASCIIQNQPQHF.

The gene calls are TRBV2 and TRBJ2-1, with TRBD2 as a possible D gene (6 bases). V was pared by 4 bases and J by 6 bases, with 16 bases between. CDR3 length: 15 residues. Germline assignment: CDR1 SNHLY and CDR2 FYNNEI. Written as DNA, the CDR3 is TGTGCCAGCAGTGCTAGGCGGACGGGGGTCAATGAGCAGTTCTTC. Its translation is CASSARRTGVNEQFF.

This rearrangement joins TRBV7-2 to TRBJ2-1; 9 bases are a match to TRBD2. Unmatched junction bases numbered 5, after V lost 2 bases and J lost 9 bases. This CDR3 is 14 amino acids long. Germline lookup yields CDR1 SGHTA and CDR2 FQGNSA. CDR3 sequence (DNA): TGTGCCAGCAGCTTAAAACTAGCGGGTCTTGAGCAGTTCTTC. The encoded protein is CASSLKLAGLEQFF. Combining the CDR3 with reference TRBV7-2 and TRBJ2-1 gives the whole variable domain GAGVSQSPSNKVTEKGKDVELRCDPISGHTALYWYRQSLGQGLEFLIYFQGNSAPDKSGLPSDRFSAERTGGSVSTLTIQRTQQEDSAVYLCASSLKLAGLEQFFGPGTRLTVL.

The chain combines TRBV5-1 with TRBJ1-1, with D perhaps TRBD1 (5 bases). The CDR3 is made up of 14 amino acids. Per the germline V gene, CDR1 is SGHRS and CDR2 is YFSETQ. V lost 1 base to trimming and J lost 5 bases, with 12 bases between them. CDR3 sequence (DNA): TGCGCCAGCAGCTTGACAGGCGCAGGAACTGAAGCTTTCTTT. Residues: CASSLTGAGTEAFF. The full variable domain, its missing parts supplied by reference TRBV5-1 and TRBJ1-1, is KAGVTQTPRYLIKTRGQQVTLSCSPISGHRSVSWYQQTPGQGLQFLFEYFSETQRNKGNFPGRFSGRQFSNSRSEMNVSTLELGDSALYLCASSLTGAGTEAFFGQGTRLTVV.

The V gene is TRBV2, the J gene TRBJ2-3; possible D gene TRBD2, 7 bases. Per germline, CDR1 SNHLY and CDR2 FYNNEI. Trimming stripped 1 base from V and 7 bases from J, with 15 bases between. This CDR3 has 15 amino acids. CDR3 sequence reads: CASSEVGGAGNTQYF. The CDR3 DNA follows: TGTGCCAGCAGTGAAGTGGGGGGGGCCGGGAATACGCAGTATTTT.

J is TRBJ2-7 and V is TRBV28, with TRBD2 as a possible D gene (5 bases). Trimming shortened V by 7 bases and J by 3 bases, and 16 bases separated the two germline ends. The CDR3 is 14 amino acids. Germline CDR1 is MDHEN and CDR2 is SYDVKM. The CDR3 region is CASTPPGRVYEQYF. In DNA, the CDR3 is TGTGCCAGCACTCCCCCTGGGAGAGTCTACGAGCAGTACTTC.

This clone was counted only a few times. V and J are TRBV2 and TRBJ1-2, with a tentative D call TRBD1 (6 bases). The V gene lost 4 bases and the J gene lost 2 bases, with 11 bases spanning the gap. Germline V gives CDR1 SNHLY, CDR2 FYNNEI. The CDR3 is 14 residues long. CDR3 sequence reads: CASSVGGGNYGYTF. The DNA of the CDR3 is TGTGCCAGCAGTGTTGGGGGCGGGAACTATGGCTACACCTTC.

The chain links TRBV7-9 to TRBJ2-1; maybe TRBD1 (6 bases). V lost 4 bases to trimming and J lost 5 bases, with 9 bases between them. CDR1 is SEHNR and CDR2 is FQNEAQ in the germline V gene (reference sequence). This CDR3 comprises 13 residues. This chain's CDR3 is CASSSYRDNEQFF. As DNA, the CDR3 is TGTGCCAGCAGCTCATACAGGGACAATGAGCAGTTCTTC.

The chain combines TRBV7-3 with TRBJ1-1; 10 bases fit TRBD1. Per germline, CDR1 SGHTA and CDR2 FQGTGA. This CDR3 contains 17 residues. Unmatched junction bases numbered 7, after V lost 2 bases and J lost 1 base. The CDR3 coding sequence is TGTGCCAGCAGCTTATATGAGACAGGGGGCGGGAACACTGAAGCTTTCTTT. It yields the protein CASSLYETGGGNTEAFF.

The genes are TRBV2 and TRBJ2-2; TRBD2 is a possible D gene (5 bases). With 4 bases removed from V and 6 bases from J, the gap between germline ends came to 15 bases. The CDR3 runs 15 residues. Germline V gives CDR1 SNHLY, CDR2 FYNNEI. The CDR3 DNA follows: TGTGCCAGCAGTGTTATCCCCGGGGTCTCCGGGGAGCTGTTTTTT. It yields the protein CASSVIPGVSGELFF.

This chain uses TRBV15 with TRBJ2-1; 8 nucleotides line up with TRBD1. Germline CDR1 is LNHNV and CDR2 is YYDKDF (reference sequence). After removal of 0 bases from V and 0 bases from J, the junction contained 13 bases not matched to a gene. The CDR3 length is 20 residues. The CDR3 loop reads CATSRDQWTGLSSSYNEQFF. In DNA, the CDR3 is TGTGCCACCAGCAGAGATCAATGGACAGGGCTATCGAGCTCCTACAATGAGCAGTTCTTC.

V is TRBV2 and J is TRBJ2-1; 7 nucleotides agree with TRBD1. The CDR3 totals 16 residues. J gave up 3 bases and V 7 bases, and 12 bases lay outside the gene matches. In germline, CDR1 is SNHLY, CDR2 FYNNEI. The CDR3 region is CASNSARGQNYNEQFF. The CDR3 DNA sequence: TGTGCCAGCAATTCCGCTAGGGGGCAGAACTACAATGAGCAGTTCTTC. Full variable domain (rest looked up from reference TRBV2 and TRBJ2-1): EPEVTQTPSHQVTQMGQEVILRCVPISNHLYFYWYRQILGQKVEFLVSFYNNEISEKSEIFDDQFSVERPDGSNFTLKIRSTKLEDSAMYFCASNSARGQNYNEQFFGPGTRLTVL.

The chain carries TRBV5-1 and TRBJ2-7, with TRBD2 identical over 14 bases. This CDR3 has 15 residues. CDR1 and CDR2 from the germline V gene are SGHRS and YFSETQ. The J segment lost 3 bases and the V segment lost 4 bases, leaving 3 bases of the junction unmatched. The DNA of the CDR3 is TGCGCCAGCAGCCACGGACTAGCGGGAGGCTACGAGCAGTACTTC. Its translation is CASSHGLAGGYEQYF.

The chain is built from TRBV5-8 and TRBJ2-1, with 12 bases that match TRBD2. CDR1 SGHTS and CDR2 YDEGEE come from the germline V gene. Trimming removed 1 base from V and 15 bases from J; junction bases left unmatched: 2. This CDR3 has 12 amino acids. CDR3 bases: TGTGCCAGCAGCTTGACGGGACTAGCGGGGTTCTTC. This sequence encodes CASSLTGLAGFF. The full variable domain, completed using reference TRBV5-8 and TRBJ2-1, is EAGVTQSPTHLIKTRGQQATLRCSPISGHTSVYWYQQALGLGLQFLLWYDEGEERNRGNFPPRFSGRQFPNYSSELNVNALELEDSALYLCASSLTGLAGFFGPGTRLTVL.

This clone has more than one count but fewer than ten. The V and J genes are TRBV30 and TRBJ1-6; 8 bases match TRBD1. V lost 1 base and J lost 8; bases outside the gene matches: 7. Germline V gene data show CDR1 as GTSNPN and CDR2 as SVGIG (reference sequence). This CDR3 has 15 amino acids. The CDR3 sequence is CAWSAWTGLDSPLHF. The CDR3 bases are TGTGCCTGGAGTGCATGGACAGGGTTGGATTCACCCCTCCACTTT.

The gene calls are TRBV5-1 and TRBJ1-5, with 11 bases identical to TRBD1. The CDR3 has 16 residues. The V gene's germline CDR1 is SGHRS and CDR2 YFSETQ. Germline trimming cut 0 bases from V and 2 bases from J; bases unmatched to any gene: 1. CDR3 region: CASSLEGQGGNQPQHF. In DNA form, the CDR3 reads TGCGCCAGCAGCTTGGAGGGACAGGGGGGCAATCAGCCCCAGCATTTT.

The chain links TRBV28 to TRBJ2-1; 14 nucleotides line up with TRBD2. Per the germline V gene, CDR1 is MDHEN and CDR2 is SYDVKM. V shed 4 bases and J 7 bases; nucleotides not matched to a gene: 6. This CDR3 spans 16 amino acids. CDR3: CASSYSGTSGSNEQFF. For the CDR3, the DNA is TGTGCCAGCAGTTACTCCGGGACTAGCGGGAGTAATGAGCAGTTCTTC. Filled out from reference TRBV28 and TRBJ2-1, the complete variable domain reads DVKVTQSSRYLVKRTGEKVFLECVQDMDHENMFWYRQDPGLGLRLIYFSYDVKMKEKGDIPEGYSVSREKKERFSLILESASTNQTSMYLCASSYSGTSGSNEQFFGPGTRLTVL.

Here the CDR3 DNA reads TGTGCCAGCAGCGTAGCGCCCAGTTTAAATGAGCAGTTCTTC. Its translation is CASSVAPSLNEQFF. The rearrangement links TRBV9 to TRBJ2-1, with unresolved D. V shed 0 bases and J shed 7 bases, with 11 bases lying between them. The CDR3 is 14 amino acids. CDR1 and CDR2 (germline): SGDLS, YYNGEE.

The chain has TRBV12-2 and TRBJ2-6; the table gives TRBD2 as D, unverified against the DNA. TRBV12-2 constitutes a pseudogene. This CDR3 spans 10 amino acids. The CDR3 nucleotides read TGTGCAAGTCGTCCTAACGTCCTGACTTTC. Translating it yields CASRPNVLTF.

The CDR3 spells CASSQDRGAGDYGYTF. CDR3 DNA: TGTGCCAGCAGCCAAGATCGGGGGGCTGGGGACTATGGCTACACCTTC. V and J are TRBV14 and TRBJ1-2, with D possibly matching TRBD1 (6 bases). CDR1 is SGHDN and CDR2 is FVKESK in the germline V gene. CDR3 length: 16 amino acids. Deletions cut 0 bases from V and 3 bases from J, with 14 bases between.

The chain joins TRBV6-1 to TRBJ1-2; D unclear. This CDR3 is built from 13 residues. Germline V gene lookup returns CDR1 MNHNS and CDR2 SASEGT. The V and J ends lost 4 bases and 1 base respectively, with 7 bases between them. CDR3 sequence reads: CASSVASNYGYTF. CDR3 DNA: TGTGCCAGCAGTGTCGCCAGTAACTATGGCTACACCTTC.